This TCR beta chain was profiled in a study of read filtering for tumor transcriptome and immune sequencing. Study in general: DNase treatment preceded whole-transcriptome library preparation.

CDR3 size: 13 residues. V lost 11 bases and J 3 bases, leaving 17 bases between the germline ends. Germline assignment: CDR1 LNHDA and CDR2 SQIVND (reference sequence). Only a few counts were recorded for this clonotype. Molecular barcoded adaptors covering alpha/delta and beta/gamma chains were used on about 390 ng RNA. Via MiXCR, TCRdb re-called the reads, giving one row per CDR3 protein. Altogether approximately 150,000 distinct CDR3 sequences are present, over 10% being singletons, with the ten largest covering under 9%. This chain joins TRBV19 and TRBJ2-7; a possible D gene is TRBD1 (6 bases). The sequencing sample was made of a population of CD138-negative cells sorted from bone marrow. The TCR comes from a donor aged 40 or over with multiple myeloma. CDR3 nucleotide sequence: TGTGCCGCCTCCCCCACAGGGTACTACGAGCAGTACTTC. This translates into CAASPTGYYEQYF.